This T cell receptor beta chain was captured in a study of T cell changes during pregnancy in multiple sclerosis. The assay was immunoSEQ multiplex PCR, and TCRdb's table has in-frame clones only and misses some. There are 35,000 to 45,000 clones in the sample; roughly nine tenths occur only once, and 0.45% to 0.6% lies in the top ten. V lost 1 base, J lost 8 bases, and 13 bases lay in between. Germline CDR1 is SGHDN and CDR2 is FVKESK. The CDR3 is 14 residues long. This clonotype was sampled from a female donor with multiple sclerosis, enrolled in a pregnancy study. This material consisted of CD4+ T cells from peripheral blood mononuclear cells, taken in the first trimester of pregnancy. V gene TRBV14 combines with J gene TRBJ2-3, with D possibly TRBD1 on 6 matching bases. The CDR3 loop reads CASSQARVGGTQYF. As DNA, the CDR3 is TGTGCCAGCAGCCAAGCCAGGGTAGGGGGTACGCAGTATTTT.